The rows below give T cell receptor beta chains drawn from one sample of a study of T cell responses to AZD1222 COVID-19 vaccine. Repertoires were generated with immunoSEQ multiplex PCR, while TCRdb's copy carries only in-frame clones and drops some. The table has approximately 84,000 clones, 85% to 90% seen once. Source: peripheral blood, taken on day 0 of AZD1222 vaccination. All receptors come from an adult in good health. Both conserved end residues are part of each CDR3. Clone size is not always given. Where it is, it says once, few, many or a class for expanded clones.

v_call clone_size cdr3_aa
TRBV6-5 NA CASSLTEGGGYGYTF
TRBV25-1 NA CASTWGHGTDTQYF
TRBV2 NA CASSELETGIVYGYTF
TRBV6-6 NA CASTAPEVYQPQHF
TRBV11-2 NA CASSFDRVNTEAFF
TRBV19 NA CASSIVKGYLGKLFF
TRBV5-1 few CASSLVTSGTYEQYF
TRBV7-9 NA CASSPVSGQETQYF
TRBV6-5 NA CASSYSSREGTDTQYF
TRBV3-1/TRBV3-2 NA CASSQDGVASGNTIYF
TRBV18 NA CASSRRTGADTGELFF
TRBV5-4 NA CASSKRQGYYEQYF
TRBV19 few CASSPDRVNSPLHF
TRBV2 NA CASSGTGVLQPQHF
TRBV6-5 NA CASRGQLNSPLHF
TRBV19 NA CASSAGGGYEQYF
TRBV20-1 NA CSASEGPQGANYGYTF
TRBV6-1 NA CASSQVRQGVSYEQYF
TRBV4-1 NA CASSQEWGALNTEAFF
TRBV6-5 few CASSPQGNTEAFF
TRBV6-1 NA CASRRETGPYGYTF
TRBV5-6 NA CASSSIGQGGSETQYF
TRBV29-1 NA CALAGGTETQYF
TRBV6-5 many CASHTSRETDEQFF
TRBV2 NA CASSHRPSSYEQYF
TRBV18 once CASSPQREPRTQYF
TRBV12-5 NA CASGLVSRVKRAKNIQYF
TRBV9 NA CASSGGGRAEPQHF
TRBV29-1 few CSVAESSDEQYF
TRBV7-3 few CASSPLDRVYEQYF
TRBV3-1/TRBV3-2 NA CASSQDRDNEKLFF
TRBV4-1 NA CASSQIARTSSNYGYTF
TRBV5-1 NA CASSLGREGGYTF
TRBV19 NA CASRRQSHNEKLFF
TRBV27 NA CASSLWGALNYGYTF
TRBV2 NA CASSEYVRADSPLHF
TRBV18 NA CASSPRDNEKLFF
TRBV28 NA CASSRSQGGRGSDEQFF
TRBV11-2 NA CASSLGGTANNEQFF
TRBV20-1 NA CSASVRATSRYNEQFF
TRBV28 NA CASRYTGVRYGYTF
TRBV14 once CASSQGPGVAYEQYF
TRBV6-5 once CASSGLAGANEQFF
TRBV14 NA CASSQDRLAGRNGDTQYF
TRBV28 NA CASSLRQGLYEQYF
TRBV7-3 NA CASSLTGPSYNEQFF
TRBV5-4 NA CASSSQALHNTEAFF
TRBV7-9 NA CASSVEGYQPQHF
TRBV24-1 NA CATQGGFEQFF
TRBV28 NA CASSPGTGRSGNTIYF
TRBV12-3/TRBV12-4 NA CASSHRERELFF
TRBV28 NA CASSSSDSYEQYF
TRBV25-1 once CASSEGRAGGGYTF
TRBV27 NA CASSYGGYEQYF